The source of this T cell receptor beta chain is a study of cytomegalovirus exposure and HLA in healthy donors. With 0 bases clipped from V and 8 bases from J, the junction kept 6 bases outside the gene matches. This CDR3 region has 14 residues. Germline values: CDR1 SGHTA, CDR2 FQGTGA. PCR primers comprised 60 Vbeta and 13 Jbeta primers. Authors' methods: There were some 87 million unique TCR beta chains by a later count, and approximately 11 million of them were shared. TCRdb keeps only in-frame clones here, not all; method: immunoSEQ multiplex PCR. That table is the source of V, J and clone size, and D and trimming were worked out from the DNA. The table includes fewer than 120,000 clones, around 88% detected once.

Sequencing was carried out using PBMCs. V usage is TRBV7-3 and J usage is TRBJ1-2, with TRBD1 matching over 7 bases. This clonotype was obtained from a man in his forties in good health and CMV-seronegative. The CDR3 sequence is CASSLTGTAHGYTF. The CDR3 bases are TGTGCCAGCAGCTTAACTGGGACAGCTCACGGCTACACCTTC.